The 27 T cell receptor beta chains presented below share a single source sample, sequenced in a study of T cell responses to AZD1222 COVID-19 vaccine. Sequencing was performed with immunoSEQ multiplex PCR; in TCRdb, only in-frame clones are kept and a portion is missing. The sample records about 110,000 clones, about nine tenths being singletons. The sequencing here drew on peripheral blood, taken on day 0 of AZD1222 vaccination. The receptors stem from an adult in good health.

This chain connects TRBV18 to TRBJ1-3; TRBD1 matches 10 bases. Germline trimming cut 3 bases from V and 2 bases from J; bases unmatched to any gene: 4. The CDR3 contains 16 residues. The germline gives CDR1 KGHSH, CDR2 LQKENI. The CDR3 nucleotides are TGTGCCAGCTCACCGAGACAGGGGGCGCCTGGAAACACCATATATTTT. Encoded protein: CASSPRQGAPGNTIYF.

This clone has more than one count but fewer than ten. The CDR3 reads CATQADSYEQYF. The CDR3 DNA sequence: TGTGCCACCCAGGCGGACTCCTACGAGCAGTACTTC. The chain is built from TRBV7-9 and TRBJ2-7; the D is unclear. The CDR3 runs 12 residues. The V and J ends lost 10 bases and 0 bases respectively, with 10 bases between them. Germline CDR1 reads SEHNR; CDR2 reads FQNEAQ (reference sequence).

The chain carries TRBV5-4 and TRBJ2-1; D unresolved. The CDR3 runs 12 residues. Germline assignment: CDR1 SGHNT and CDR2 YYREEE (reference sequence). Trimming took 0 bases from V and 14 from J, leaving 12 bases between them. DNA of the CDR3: TGTGCCAGCAGCTTGGACCGGGTGAGAGAGTTCTTC. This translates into CASSLDRVREFF.

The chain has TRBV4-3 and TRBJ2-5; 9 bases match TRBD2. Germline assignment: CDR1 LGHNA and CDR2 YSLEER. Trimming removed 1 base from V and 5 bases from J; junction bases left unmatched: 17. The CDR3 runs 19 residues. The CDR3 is CASSQALERGAPGLETQYF. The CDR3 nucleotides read TGCGCCAGCAGCCAAGCGCTAGAGCGGGGGGCCCCTGGATTGGAGACCCAGTACTTC.

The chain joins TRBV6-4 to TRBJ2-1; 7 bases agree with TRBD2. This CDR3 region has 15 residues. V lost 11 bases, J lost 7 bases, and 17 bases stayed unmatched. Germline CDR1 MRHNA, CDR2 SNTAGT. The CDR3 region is CAYKRGRAECNEQFF. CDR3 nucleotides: TGTGCCTACAAAAGAGGGAGGGCCGAATGTAATGAGCAGTTCTTC.

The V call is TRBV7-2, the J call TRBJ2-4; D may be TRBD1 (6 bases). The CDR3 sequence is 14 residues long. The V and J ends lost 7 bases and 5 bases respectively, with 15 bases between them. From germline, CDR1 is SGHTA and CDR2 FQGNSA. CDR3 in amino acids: CASTSGTTQNIQYF. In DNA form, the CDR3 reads TGTGCCAGCACCTCCGGGACAACCCAAAACATTCAGTACTTC. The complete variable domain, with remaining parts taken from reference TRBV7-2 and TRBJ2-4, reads GAGVSQSPSNKVTEKGKDVELRCDPISGHTALYWYRQSLGQGLEFLIYFQGNSAPDKSGLPSDRFSAERTGGSVSTLTIQRTQQEDSAVYLCASTSGTTQNIQYFGAGTRLSVL.

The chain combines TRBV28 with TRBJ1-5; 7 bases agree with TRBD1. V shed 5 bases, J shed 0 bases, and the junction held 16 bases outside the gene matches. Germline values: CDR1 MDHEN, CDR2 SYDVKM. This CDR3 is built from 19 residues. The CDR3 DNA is TGTGCCAGCAGTCCCATCACAGGGGAGGGGGGTTATAGCAATCAGCCCCAGCATTTT. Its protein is CASSPITGEGGYSNQPQHF. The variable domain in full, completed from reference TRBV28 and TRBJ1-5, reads DVKVTQSSRYLVKRTGEKVFLECVQDMDHENMFWYRQDPGLGLRLIYFSYDVKMKEKGDIPEGYSVSREKKERFSLILESASTNQTSMYLCASSPITGEGGYSNQPQHFGDGTRLSIL.

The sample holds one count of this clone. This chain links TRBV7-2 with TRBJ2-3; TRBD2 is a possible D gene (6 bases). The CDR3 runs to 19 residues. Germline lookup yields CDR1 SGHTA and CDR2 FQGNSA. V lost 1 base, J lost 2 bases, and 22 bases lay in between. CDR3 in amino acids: CASSLEIRERAPVTDTQYF. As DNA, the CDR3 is TGTGCCAGCAGCTTAGAGATCCGGGAGCGGGCCCCCGTCACAGATACGCAGTATTTT. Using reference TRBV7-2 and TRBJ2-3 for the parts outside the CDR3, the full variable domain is GAGVSQSPSNKVTEKGKDVELRCDPISGHTALYWYRQSLGQGLEFLIYFQGNSAPDKSGLPSDRFSAERTGGSVSTLTIQRTQQEDSAVYLCASSLEIRERAPVTDTQYFGPGTRLTVL.

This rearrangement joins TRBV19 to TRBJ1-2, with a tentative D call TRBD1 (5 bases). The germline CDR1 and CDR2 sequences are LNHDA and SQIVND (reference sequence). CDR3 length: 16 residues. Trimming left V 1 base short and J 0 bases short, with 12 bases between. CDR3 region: CASSIGGASPNYGYTF. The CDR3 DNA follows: TGTGCCAGTAGTATAGGAGGGGCCAGTCCTAACTATGGCTACACCTTC.

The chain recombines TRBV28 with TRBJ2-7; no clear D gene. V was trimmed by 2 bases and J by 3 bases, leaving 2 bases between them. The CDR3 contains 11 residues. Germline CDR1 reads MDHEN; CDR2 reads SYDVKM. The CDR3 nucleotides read TGTGCCAGCAGTTTAGTCTACGAGCAGTACTTC. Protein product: CASSLVYEQYF.

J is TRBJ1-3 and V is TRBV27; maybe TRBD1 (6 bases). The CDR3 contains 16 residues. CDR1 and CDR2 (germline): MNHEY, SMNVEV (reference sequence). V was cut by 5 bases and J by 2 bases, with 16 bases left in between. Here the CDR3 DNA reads TGTGCCAGCAGTCCCCGTTTAACAGGGCCTGGAAACACCATATATTTT. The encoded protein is CASSPRLTGPGNTIYF.

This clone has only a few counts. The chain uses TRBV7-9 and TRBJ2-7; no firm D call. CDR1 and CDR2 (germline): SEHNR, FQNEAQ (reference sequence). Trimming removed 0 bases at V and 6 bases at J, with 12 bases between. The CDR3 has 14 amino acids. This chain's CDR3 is CASSLAPPVSEQYF. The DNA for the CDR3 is TGTGCCAGCAGCTTAGCACCGCCAGTTAGCGAGCAGTACTTC.

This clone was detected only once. The CDR3 loop reads CASSPREGSSYNSPLHF. The DNA of the CDR3 is TGTGCCAGCTCACCACGAGAGGGGAGCTCCTATAATTCACCCCTCCACTTT. V is TRBV18 and J is TRBJ1-6; D may be TRBD1 (5 bases). The CDR3 is made up of 17 amino acids. Germline V gene sequence: CDR1 KGHSH, CDR2 LQKENI. Between the trimmed V and J ends, which lost 1 base and 0 bases, there was a span of 10 bases.

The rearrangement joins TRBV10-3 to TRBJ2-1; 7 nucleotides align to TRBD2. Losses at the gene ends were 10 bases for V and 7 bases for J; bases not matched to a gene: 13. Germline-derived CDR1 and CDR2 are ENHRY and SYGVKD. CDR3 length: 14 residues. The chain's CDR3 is CATTPSGPGNEQFF. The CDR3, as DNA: TGTGCCACCACCCCTAGCGGTCCCGGAAATGAGCAGTTCTTC.

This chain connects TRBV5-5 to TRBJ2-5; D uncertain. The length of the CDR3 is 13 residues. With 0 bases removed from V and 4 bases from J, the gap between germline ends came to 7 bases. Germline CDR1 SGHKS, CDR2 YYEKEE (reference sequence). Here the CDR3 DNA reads TGTGCCAGCAGCTTGGAGGGTGGAGAGACCCAGTACTTC. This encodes CASSLEGGETQYF.

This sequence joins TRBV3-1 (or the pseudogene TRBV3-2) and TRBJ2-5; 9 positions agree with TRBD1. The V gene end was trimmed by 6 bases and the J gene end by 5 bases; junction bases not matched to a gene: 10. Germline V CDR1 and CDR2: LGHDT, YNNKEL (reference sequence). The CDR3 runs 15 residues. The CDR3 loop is CASSSGTGLTETQYF. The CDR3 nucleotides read TGTGCCAGCAGTTCCGGGACAGGGTTGACGGAGACCCAGTACTTC.

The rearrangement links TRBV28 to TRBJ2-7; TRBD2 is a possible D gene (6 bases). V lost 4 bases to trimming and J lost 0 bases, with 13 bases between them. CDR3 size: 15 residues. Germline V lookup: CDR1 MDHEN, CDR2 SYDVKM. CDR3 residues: CASSSAGTHSYEQYF. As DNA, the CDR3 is TGTGCCAGCAGTTCCGCGGGGACCCACTCCTACGAGCAGTACTTC.

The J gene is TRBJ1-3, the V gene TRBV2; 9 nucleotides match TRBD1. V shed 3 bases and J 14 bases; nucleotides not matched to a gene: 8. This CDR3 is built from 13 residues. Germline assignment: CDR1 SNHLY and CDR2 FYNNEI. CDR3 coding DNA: TGTGCCAGCAGTGAGGGATCAAGGACAGGGGTATATTTT. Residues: CASSEGSRTGVYF.

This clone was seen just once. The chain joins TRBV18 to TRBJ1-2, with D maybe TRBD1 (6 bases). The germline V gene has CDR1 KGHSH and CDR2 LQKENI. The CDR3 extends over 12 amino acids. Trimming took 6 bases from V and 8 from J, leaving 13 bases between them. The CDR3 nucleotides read TGTGCCAGCTCTGCCGGGGGCAAAGGCTACACCTTC. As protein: CASSAGGKGYTF. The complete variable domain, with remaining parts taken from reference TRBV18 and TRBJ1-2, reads NAGVMQNPRHLVRRRGQEARLRCSPMKGHSHVYWYRQLPEEGLKFMVYLQKENIIDESGMPKERFSAEFPKEGPSILRIQQVVRGDSAAYFCASSAGGKGYTFGSGTRLTVV.

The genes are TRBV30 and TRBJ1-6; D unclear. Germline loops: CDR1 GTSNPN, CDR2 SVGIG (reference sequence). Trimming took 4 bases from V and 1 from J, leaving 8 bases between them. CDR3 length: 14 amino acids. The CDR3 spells CAWMRGSYNSPLHF. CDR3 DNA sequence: TGTGCCTGGATGCGTGGGTCCTATAATTCACCCCTCCACTTT.

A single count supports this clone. CDR3 region: CASSPWGQGAYEQYF. The CDR3 DNA reads TGTGCCAGTAGTCCATGGGGACAGGGGGCTTACGAGCAGTACTTC. The chain couples TRBV19 to TRBJ2-7; 12 bases are shared with TRBD1. The CDR3 totals 15 residues. The junction had 6 bases not matched to a gene; V was cut back by 5 bases and J by 4 bases. Germline V lookup: CDR1 LNHDA, CDR2 SQIVND (reference sequence).

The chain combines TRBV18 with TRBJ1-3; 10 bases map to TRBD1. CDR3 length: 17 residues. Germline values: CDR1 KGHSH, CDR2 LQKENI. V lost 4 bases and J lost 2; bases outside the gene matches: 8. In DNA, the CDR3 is TGTGCCAGCTCACACTCCGGGACAGGGGCTCCTGGAAACACCATATATTTT. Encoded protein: CASSHSGTGAPGNTIYF.

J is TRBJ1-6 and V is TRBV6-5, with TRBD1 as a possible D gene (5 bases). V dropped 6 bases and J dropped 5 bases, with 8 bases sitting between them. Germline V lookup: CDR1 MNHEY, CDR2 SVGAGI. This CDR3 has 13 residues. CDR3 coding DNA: TGTGCCAGCAGGGGGACCAATAATTCACCCCTCCACTTT. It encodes CASRGTNNSPLHF.

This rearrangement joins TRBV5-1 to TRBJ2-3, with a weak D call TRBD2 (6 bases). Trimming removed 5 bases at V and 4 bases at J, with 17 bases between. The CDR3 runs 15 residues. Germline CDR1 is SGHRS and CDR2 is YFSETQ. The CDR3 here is CASRPPRRGADTQYF. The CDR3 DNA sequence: TGCGCCAGCAGACCCCCTAGGAGGGGCGCAGATACGCAGTATTTT. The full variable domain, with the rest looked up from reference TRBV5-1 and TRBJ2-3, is KAGVTQTPRYLIKTRGQQVTLSCSPISGHRSVSWYQQTPGQGLQFLFEYFSETQRNKGNFPGRFSGRQFSNSRSEMNVSTLELGDSALYLCASRPPRRGADTQYFGPGTRLTVL.

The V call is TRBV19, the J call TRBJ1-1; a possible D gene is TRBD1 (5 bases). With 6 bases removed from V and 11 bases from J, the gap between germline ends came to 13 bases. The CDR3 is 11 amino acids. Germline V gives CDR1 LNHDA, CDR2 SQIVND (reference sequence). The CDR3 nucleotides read TGTGCCAGTAGGAGGGGTAGAGGTGCTTTCTTT. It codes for CASRRGRGAFF.

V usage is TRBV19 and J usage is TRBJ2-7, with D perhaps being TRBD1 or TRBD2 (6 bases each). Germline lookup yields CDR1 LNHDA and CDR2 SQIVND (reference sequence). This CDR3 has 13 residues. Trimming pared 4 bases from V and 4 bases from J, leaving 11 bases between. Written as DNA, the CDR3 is TGTGCCAGTAGTAAGACAGGAGGGTACGAGCAGTACTTC. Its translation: CASSKTGGYEQYF.

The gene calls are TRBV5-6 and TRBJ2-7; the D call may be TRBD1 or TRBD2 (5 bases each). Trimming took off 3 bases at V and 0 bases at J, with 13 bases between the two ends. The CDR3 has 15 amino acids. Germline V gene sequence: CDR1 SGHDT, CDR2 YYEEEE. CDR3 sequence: CASSSRGTASYEQYF. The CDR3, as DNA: TGTGCCAGCAGCTCGAGGGGCACTGCCTCCTACGAGCAGTACTTC.